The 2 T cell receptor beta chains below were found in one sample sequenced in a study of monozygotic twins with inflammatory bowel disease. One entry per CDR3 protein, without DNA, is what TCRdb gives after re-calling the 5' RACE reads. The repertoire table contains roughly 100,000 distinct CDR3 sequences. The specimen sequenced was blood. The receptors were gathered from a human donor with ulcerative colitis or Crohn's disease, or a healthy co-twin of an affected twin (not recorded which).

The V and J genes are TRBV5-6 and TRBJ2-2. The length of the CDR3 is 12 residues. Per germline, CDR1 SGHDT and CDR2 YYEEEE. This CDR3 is CASSINTGELFF.

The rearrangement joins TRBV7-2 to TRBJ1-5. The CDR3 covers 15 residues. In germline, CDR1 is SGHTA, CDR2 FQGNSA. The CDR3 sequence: CASSFIGNSNQPQHF.